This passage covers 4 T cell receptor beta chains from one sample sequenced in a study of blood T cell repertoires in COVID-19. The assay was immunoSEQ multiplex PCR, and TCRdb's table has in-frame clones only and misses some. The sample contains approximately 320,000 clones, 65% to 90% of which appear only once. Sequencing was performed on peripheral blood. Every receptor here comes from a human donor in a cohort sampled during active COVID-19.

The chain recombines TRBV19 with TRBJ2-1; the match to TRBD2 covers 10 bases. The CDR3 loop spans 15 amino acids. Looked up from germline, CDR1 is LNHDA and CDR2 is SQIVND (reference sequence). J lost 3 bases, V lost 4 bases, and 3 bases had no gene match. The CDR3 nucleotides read TGTGCCAGTAGTACGACTAGCGGGTACTACAATGAGCAGTTCTTC. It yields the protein CASSTTSGYYNEQFF.

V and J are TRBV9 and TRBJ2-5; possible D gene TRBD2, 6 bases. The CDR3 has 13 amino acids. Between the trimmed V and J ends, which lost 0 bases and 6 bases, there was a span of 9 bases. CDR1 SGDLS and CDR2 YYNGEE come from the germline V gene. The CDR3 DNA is TGTGCCAGCAGCGTAGGGGACTTGCAGACCCAGTACTTC. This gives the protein CASSVGDLQTQYF. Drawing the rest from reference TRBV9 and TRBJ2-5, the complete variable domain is DSGVTQTPKHLITATGQRVTLRCSPRSGDLSVYWYQQSLDQGLQFLIQYYNGEERAKGNILERFSAQQFPDLHSELNLSSLELGDSALYFCASSVGDLQTQYFGPGTRLLVL.

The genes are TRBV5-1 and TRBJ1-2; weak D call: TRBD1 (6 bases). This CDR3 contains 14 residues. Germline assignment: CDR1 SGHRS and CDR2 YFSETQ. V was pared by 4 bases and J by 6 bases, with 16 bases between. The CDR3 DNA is TGCGCCAGCAGCACACCACAGGGAGAAGATGGCTACACCTTC. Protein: CASSTPQGEDGYTF.

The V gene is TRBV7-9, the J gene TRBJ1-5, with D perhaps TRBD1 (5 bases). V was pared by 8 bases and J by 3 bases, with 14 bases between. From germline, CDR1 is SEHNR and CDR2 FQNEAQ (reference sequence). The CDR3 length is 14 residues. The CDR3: CASGQSGFNQPQHF. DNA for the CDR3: TGTGCCAGCGGACAATCAGGGTTCAATCAGCCCCAGCATTTT.